This T cell receptor (beta chain) came from a study of CD4 and CD8 cells across lung adenocarcinoma regions. This clonotype was observed once. TCRdb re-derived calls from the PCR reads in MiXCR, one entry per CDR3 protein. The sample holds about 17,000 distinct CDR3 sequences, 45% to 55% seen once. Samples came from patients with localized non-small cell lung adenocarcinoma. This CDR3 has 15 residues. Germline-derived CDR1 and CDR2 are MDHEN and SYDVKM. Trimming took 4 bases from V and 7 from J; bases not matched to a gene: 7. The receptor was derived from a male donor with lung adenocarcinoma. The CD4 and CD8 labels of this study may be unreliable. Sequencing was done on a sample of CD4+ T cells from the margin of a lung tumor. The rearrangement links TRBV28 to TRBJ2-1, with 10 bases that match TRBD2. In DNA, the CDR3 is TGTGCCAGCAGTTCATTTAGCGGGAGGTATAATGAGCAGTTCTTC. This encodes CASSSFSGRYNEQFF.